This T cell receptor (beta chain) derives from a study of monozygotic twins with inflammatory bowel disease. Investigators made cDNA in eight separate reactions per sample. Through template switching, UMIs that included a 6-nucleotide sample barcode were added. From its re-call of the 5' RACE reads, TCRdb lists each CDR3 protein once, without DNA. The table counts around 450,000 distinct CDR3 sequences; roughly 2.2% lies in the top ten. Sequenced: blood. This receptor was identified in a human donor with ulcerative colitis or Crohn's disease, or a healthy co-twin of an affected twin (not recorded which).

The CDR3 sequence: CASNDRKAGNTIYF. The V gene is TRBV12-3 or TRBV12-4, the J gene TRBJ1-3; the D call of TRBD1 rests on TCRdb alone, since no DNA is present to check it. The CDR3 is 14 residues long.